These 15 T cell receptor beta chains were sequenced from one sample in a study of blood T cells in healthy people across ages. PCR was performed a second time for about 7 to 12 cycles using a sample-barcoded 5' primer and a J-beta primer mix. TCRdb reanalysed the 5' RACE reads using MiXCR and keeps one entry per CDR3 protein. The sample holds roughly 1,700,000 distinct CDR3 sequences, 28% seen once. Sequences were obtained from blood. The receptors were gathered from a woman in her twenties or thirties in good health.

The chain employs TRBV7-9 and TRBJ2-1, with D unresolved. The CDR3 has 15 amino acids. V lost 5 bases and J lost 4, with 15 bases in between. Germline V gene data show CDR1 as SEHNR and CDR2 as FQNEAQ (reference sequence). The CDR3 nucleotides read TGTGCCAGCAGCCGAGAAGGCGGACGGTACAATGAGCAGTTCTTC. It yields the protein CASSREGGRYNEQFF.

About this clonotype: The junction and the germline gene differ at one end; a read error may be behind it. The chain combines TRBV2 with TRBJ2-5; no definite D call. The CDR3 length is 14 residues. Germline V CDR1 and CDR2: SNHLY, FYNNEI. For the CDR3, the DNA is TGTGCCAGCATTGAACTCACATTCTGGGAGACCCAGTACTTC. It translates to CASIELTFWETQYF.

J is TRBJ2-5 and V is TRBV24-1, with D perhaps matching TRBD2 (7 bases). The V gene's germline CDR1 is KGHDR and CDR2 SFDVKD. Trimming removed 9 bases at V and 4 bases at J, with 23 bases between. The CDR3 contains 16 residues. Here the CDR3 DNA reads TGTGCCACCCTGGGGGGGCTCCGAGCGAGAGCAGAGACCCAGTACTTC. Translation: CATLGGLRARAETQYF.

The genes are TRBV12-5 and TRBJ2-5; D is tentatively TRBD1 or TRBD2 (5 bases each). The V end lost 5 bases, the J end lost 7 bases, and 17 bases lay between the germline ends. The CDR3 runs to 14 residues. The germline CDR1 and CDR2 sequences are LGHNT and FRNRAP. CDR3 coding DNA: TGTGCTAGTGGTGCGACCGGGGCTGGAGGGACCCAGTACTTC. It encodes CASGATGAGGTQYF. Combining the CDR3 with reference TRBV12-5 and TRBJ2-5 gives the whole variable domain DARVTQTPRHKVTEMGQEVTMRCQPILGHNTVFWYRQTMMQGLELLAYFRNRAPLDDSGMPKDRFSAEMPDATLATLKIQPSEPRDSAVYFCASGATGAGGTQYFGPGTRLLVL.

CDR3 residues: CASILPKDTQYF. For the CDR3, the DNA is TGTGCCAGCATCCTTCCTAAGGATACGCAGTATTTT. V usage is TRBV7-9 and J usage is TRBJ2-3; no definite D call. Germline-derived CDR1 and CDR2 are SEHNR and FQNEAQ (reference sequence). The V gene lost 7 bases and the J gene lost 6 bases, with 11 bases spanning the gap. This CDR3 has 12 residues.

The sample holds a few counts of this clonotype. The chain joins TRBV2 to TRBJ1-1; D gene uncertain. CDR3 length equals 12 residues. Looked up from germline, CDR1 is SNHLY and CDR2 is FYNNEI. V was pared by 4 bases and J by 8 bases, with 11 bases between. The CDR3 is CASSVKGKEAFF. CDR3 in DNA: TGTGCCAGCAGTGTGAAAGGGAAGGAAGCTTTCTTT.

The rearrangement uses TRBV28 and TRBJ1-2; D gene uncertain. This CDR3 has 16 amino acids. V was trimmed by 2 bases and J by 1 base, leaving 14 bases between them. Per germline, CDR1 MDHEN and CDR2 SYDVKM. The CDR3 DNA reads TGTGCCAGCAGTTTAGCCAAGGGAGGCGATAACTATGGCTACACCTTC. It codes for CASSLAKGGDNYGYTF.

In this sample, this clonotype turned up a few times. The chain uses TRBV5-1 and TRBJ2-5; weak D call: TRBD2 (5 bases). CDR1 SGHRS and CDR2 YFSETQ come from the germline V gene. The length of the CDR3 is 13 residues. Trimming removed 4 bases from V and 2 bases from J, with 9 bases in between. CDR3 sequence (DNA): TGCGCCAGCAGCCACGAGCGGCAAGAGACCCAGTACTTC. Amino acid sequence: CASSHERQETQYF.

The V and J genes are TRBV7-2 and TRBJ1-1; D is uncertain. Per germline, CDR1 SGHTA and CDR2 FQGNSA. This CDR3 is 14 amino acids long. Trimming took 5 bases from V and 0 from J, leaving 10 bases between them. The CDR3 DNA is TGTGCCAGCAGCCCCCAACACCTGAACACTGAAGCTTTCTTT. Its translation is CASSPQHLNTEAFF.

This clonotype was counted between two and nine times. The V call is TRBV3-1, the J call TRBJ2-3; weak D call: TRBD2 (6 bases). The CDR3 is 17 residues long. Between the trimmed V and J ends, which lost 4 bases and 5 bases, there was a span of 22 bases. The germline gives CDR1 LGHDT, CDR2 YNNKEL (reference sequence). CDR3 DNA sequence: TGTGCCAGCAGCCCTGGCTCAGGCGCGGGGATGAGAGATACGCAGTATTTT. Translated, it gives CASSPGSGAGMRDTQYF.

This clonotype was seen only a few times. The CDR3 loop reads CASSLNGGTIQETQYF. The CDR3 DNA follows: TGTGCCAGCAGTTTAAACGGGGGGACTATACAAGAGACCCAGTACTTC. The V call is TRBV12-3 or TRBV12-4, the J call TRBJ2-5, with 7 nucleotides matching TRBD2. The CDR3 is 16 amino acids. Trimming removed 2 bases from V and 2 bases from J; junction bases left unmatched: 8.

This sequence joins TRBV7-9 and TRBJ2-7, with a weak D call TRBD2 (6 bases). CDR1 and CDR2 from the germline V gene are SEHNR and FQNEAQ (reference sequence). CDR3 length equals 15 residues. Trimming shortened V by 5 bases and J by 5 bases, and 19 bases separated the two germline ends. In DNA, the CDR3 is TGTGCCAGCAGCCCAGTGGGGCAGGGACTCAACGAGCAGTACTTC. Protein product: CASSPVGQGLNEQYF.

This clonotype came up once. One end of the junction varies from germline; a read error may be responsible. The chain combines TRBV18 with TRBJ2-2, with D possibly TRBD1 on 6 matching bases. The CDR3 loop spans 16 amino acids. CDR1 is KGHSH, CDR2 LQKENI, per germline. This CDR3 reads CSSSPIRQVNTGELFF. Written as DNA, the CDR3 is TGTTCCAGCTCACCAATAAGACAGGTCAACACCGGGGAGCTGTTTTTT.

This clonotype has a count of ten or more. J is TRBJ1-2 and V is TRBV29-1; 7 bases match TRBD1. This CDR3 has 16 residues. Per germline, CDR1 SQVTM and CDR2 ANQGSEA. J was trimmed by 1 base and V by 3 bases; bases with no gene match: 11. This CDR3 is CSVDRSQGGDNYGYTF. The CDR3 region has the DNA TGCAGCGTTGACCGATCGCAGGGGGGGGATAACTATGGCTACACCTTC.

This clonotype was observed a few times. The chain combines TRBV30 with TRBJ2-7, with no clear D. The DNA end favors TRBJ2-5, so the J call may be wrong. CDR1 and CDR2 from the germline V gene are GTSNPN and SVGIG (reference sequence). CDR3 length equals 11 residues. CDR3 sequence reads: CASASKETQYF. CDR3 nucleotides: TGTGCCTCTGCGTCCAAAGAGACCCAGTACTTC.